The rows below give T cell receptor beta chains drawn from one sample of a study of T cell repertoires in cytomegalovirus infection. Each CDR3 protein gets one entry after TCRdb re-called the reads with MiXCR. The sample carries 100,000 to 150,000 distinct CDR3 sequences, roughly a quarter recorded once. These receptors' antigens are unknown. Sample: PBMCs, sequenced either directly or after in vitro stimulation (not recorded which). These receptors were taken from a human donor in good health (CMV status not recorded). Some clones in this sample may be carry-over from other donors' samples. The CDR3 runs from the conserved cysteine through the conserved F or W. A D gene is named only where the DNA matches it firmly. Size tells how often a clone was seen (once, few, many) or the class of an expanded clone, and some rows leave it out.

clone size: -
V gene: TRBV24-1
D gene: TRBD2
J gene: TRBJ2-1
CDR3 DNA: TGTGCCACCAGTGCGGGAGGGAAGGATGAGCAGTTCTTC
CDR3 protein: CATSAGGKDEQFF

clone size: many
V gene: TRBV7-9
D gene: -
J gene: TRBJ2-3
CDR3 DNA: TGTGCCAGCAGCTTCACGGGGGAGACCACAGATACGCAGTATTTT
CDR3 protein: CASSFTGETTDTQYF

clone size: -
V gene: TRBV12-3/TRBV12-4
D gene: -
J gene: TRBJ1-1
CDR3 DNA: TGTGCCAGCAGTTTACCCTTGAGCACTGAAGCTTTCTTT
CDR3 protein: CASSLPLSTEAFF

clone size: -
V gene: TRBV4-1
D gene: TRBD2
J gene: TRBJ2-3
CDR3 DNA: TGCGCCAGCAGCCCCGGGGGGGTCACAGATACGCAGTATTTT
CDR3 protein: CASSPGGVTDTQYF

clone size: few
V gene: TRBV5-5
D gene: -
J gene: TRBJ2-5
CDR3 DNA: TGTGCCAGCAGTTCCCTTGCAATCGGACTTCAAGAGACCCAGTACTTC
CDR3 protein: CASSSLAIGLQETQYF

clone size: -
V gene: TRBV12-3/TRBV12-4
D gene: -
J gene: TRBJ1-5
CDR3 DNA: TGTGCCAGCAGTTTGGGGGGGGGCCCCAATCAGCCCCAGCATTTT
CDR3 protein: CASSLGGGPNQPQHF

clone size: few
V gene: TRBV12-3/TRBV12-4
D gene: -
J gene: TRBJ1-5
CDR3 DNA: TGTGCCAGCAGTTTGCGGAGGTACAATCAGCCCCAGCATTTT
CDR3 protein: CASSLRRYNQPQHF

clone size: many
V gene: TRBV7-2
D gene: -
J gene: TRBJ2-6
CDR3 DNA: TGTGCCAGCAGCTTAGACCACTCTGGGGCCAACGTCCTGACTTTC
CDR3 protein: CASSLDHSGANVLTF

clone size: -
V gene: TRBV9
D gene: TRBD2
J gene: TRBJ2-5
CDR3 DNA: TGTGCCAGCAGCGTAGTGGCTAGCGGGAGTGAGACCCAGTACTTC
CDR3 protein: CASSVVASGSETQYF

clone size: few
V gene: TRBV27
D gene: TRBD2
J gene: TRBJ2-1
CDR3 DNA: TGTGCCAGCAGTTCAGCGGGAGGGCCTAGGCCCTACAATGAGCAGTTCTTC
CDR3 protein: CASSSAGGPRPYNEQFF

clone size: -
V gene: TRBV2
D gene: -
J gene: TRBJ2-2
CDR3 DNA: TGTGCCAGCAGTGGGAGGGCCGACGGGGAGCTGTTTTTT
CDR3 protein: CASSGRADGELFF

clone size: many
V gene: TRBV7-2
D gene: -
J gene: TRBJ2-6
CDR3 DNA: TGTGCCAGCAGCCTGAGTGTCTCTGGGGCCAACGTCCTGACTTTC
CDR3 protein: CASSLSVSGANVLTF

clone size: -
V gene: TRBV11-2
D gene: TRBD1
J gene: TRBJ1-1
CDR3 DNA: TGTGCCAGCACTTCCAGGGGGCGAGGGATCACTGAAGCTTTCTTT
CDR3 protein: CASTSRGRGITEAFF

clone size: few
V gene: TRBV20-1
D gene: -
J gene: TRBJ1-1
CDR3 DNA: TGCAGTGCTAGAGATCCCCGAGCGGTGAACACTGAAGCTTTCTTT
CDR3 protein: CSARDPRAVNTEAFF

clone size: -
V gene: TRBV19
D gene: TRBD1
J gene: TRBJ1-2
CDR3 DNA: TGTGCCAGTAGTCCAGGGGGTCTCTATGGCTACACCTTC
CDR3 protein: CASSPGGLYGYTF

clone size: many
V gene: TRBV7-9
D gene: -
J gene: TRBJ2-5
CDR3 DNA: TGTGCCAGCAGCCCCGAGATGGGGTACCAAGAGACCCAGTACTTC
CDR3 protein: CASSPEMGYQETQYF

clone size: once
V gene: TRBV27
D gene: TRBD2
J gene: TRBJ2-2
CDR3 DNA: TGTGCCAGCAGTTTCTCCGCGGGAGATGGGACCGGGGAGCTGTTTTTT
CDR3 protein: CASSFSAGDGTGELFF

clone size: -
V gene: TRBV12-3/TRBV12-4
D gene: -
J gene: TRBJ1-2
CDR3 DNA: TGTGCCAGCAGTTTAGTGGGTCGGAGCTATGGCTACACCTTC
CDR3 protein: CASSLVGRSYGYTF

clone size: many
V gene: TRBV7-2
D gene: -
J gene: TRBJ1-2
CDR3 DNA: TGTGCCAGCAGCTTAGAAGGGGGAGTAGGCTATGGCTACACCTTC
CDR3 protein: CASSLEGGVGYGYTF

clone size: many
V gene: TRBV7-2
D gene: -
J gene: TRBJ1-6
CDR3 DNA: TGTGCCAGCAGCCCGAGGGGGTCTTCCTATAATTCACCCCTCCACTTT
CDR3 protein: CASSPRGSSYNSPLHF

clone size: -
V gene: TRBV19
D gene: -
J gene: TRBJ2-1
CDR3 DNA: TGTGCCAGTAGTGCGGGCTCCTACAATGAGCAGTTCTTC
CDR3 protein: CASSAGSYNEQFF

clone size: few
V gene: TRBV2
D gene: TRBD2
J gene: TRBJ2-3
CDR3 DNA: TGTGCCAGCCGTGTAGCGGGAGCAGATACGCAGTATTTT
CDR3 protein: CASRVAGADTQYF

clone size: -
V gene: TRBV20-1
D gene: -
J gene: TRBJ2-1
CDR3 DNA: TGCAGTGCTCAAGGAGAAGCGATCGCCTACAATGAGCAGTTCTTC
CDR3 protein: CSAQGEAIAYNEQFF

clone size: -
V gene: TRBV6-8
D gene: -
J gene: TRBJ2-2
CDR3 DNA: TGTGCCAGCAGCCCAAACAGCTACACCGGGGAGCTGTCTTTT
CDR3 protein: CASSPNSYTGELSF

clone size: few
V gene: TRBV4-1
D gene: -
J gene: TRBJ2-3
CDR3 DNA: TGCGCCAGCAGCCCGTTCAGGGGCTCAGATACGCAGTATTTT
CDR3 protein: CASSPFRGSDTQYF

clone size: few
V gene: TRBV7-8
D gene: TRBD2
J gene: TRBJ2-5
CDR3 DNA: TGTGCCAGCAGCGTTAGCGGGGGAGGCGGAGAGACCCAGTACTTC
CDR3 protein: CASSVSGGGGETQYF

clone size: -
V gene: TRBV11-3
D gene: TRBD1
J gene: TRBJ1-1
CDR3 DNA: TGTGCCAGCAGCTCCCAGGGGGAGGGCACTGAAGCTTTCTTT
CDR3 protein: CASSSQGEGTEAFF

clone size: many
V gene: TRBV3-1
D gene: -
J gene: TRBJ2-5
CDR3 DNA: TGTGCCAGCAGCCAGACATTAGGAGAGACCCAGTACTTC
CDR3 protein: CASSQTLGETQYF

clone size: -
V gene: TRBV6-5
D gene: -
J gene: TRBJ2-3
CDR3 DNA: TGTGCCAGCAGTTACTCCGAACTTCCCGGACAGAGGGATACGCAGTATTTT
CDR3 protein: CASSYSELPGQRDTQYF

clone size: many
V gene: TRBV7-2
D gene: TRBD2
J gene: TRBJ2-3
CDR3 DNA: TGTGCCAGCAGCAAAGCGCTGCTAGCGGGAGTATCGACAGATACGCAGTATTTT
CDR3 protein: CASSKALLAGVSTDTQYF

clone size: few
V gene: TRBV30
D gene: -
J gene: TRBJ1-2
CDR3 DNA: TGTGCCTGGAGCCCCGGGTCCCGCGCTAACTATGGCTACACCTTC
CDR3 protein: CAWSPGSRANYGYTF

clone size: -
V gene: TRBV20-1
D gene: -
J gene: TRBJ2-1
CDR3 DNA: TGCAGTGCTACGACATTGGACAATGAGCAGTTCTTC
CDR3 protein: CSATTLDNEQFF

clone size: -
V gene: TRBV20-1
D gene: -
J gene: TRBJ1-1
CDR3 DNA: TGCAGTGCTAGCCTAACAAGGAACACTGAAGCTTTCTTT
CDR3 protein: CSASLTRNTEAFF

clone size: many
V gene: TRBV28
D gene: -
J gene: TRBJ1-5
CDR3 DNA: TGTGCCAGCAGGGAACAGGGCGTCAATCAGCCCCAGCATTTT
CDR3 protein: CASREQGVNQPQHF

clone size: -
V gene: TRBV7-8
D gene: -
J gene: TRBJ1-4
CDR3 DNA: TGTGCCAGCAGCTTGACCCTTGCAACTAATGAAAAACTGTTTTTT
CDR3 protein: CASSLTLATNEKLFF

clone size: few
V gene: TRBV6-1
D gene: TRBD1
J gene: TRBJ1-5
CDR3 DNA: TGTGCCAGCAGGTGGGACAGGTTAAATCAGCCCCAGCATTTT
CDR3 protein: CASRWDRLNQPQHF

clone size: -
V gene: TRBV20-1
D gene: TRBD1
J gene: TRBJ2-7
CDR3 DNA: TGCAGTGCTCGGAGGGGACAGGGGACACTACGCTCCTACGAGCAGTACTTC
CDR3 protein: CSARRGQGTLRSYEQYF

clone size: once
V gene: TRBV29-1
D gene: -
J gene: TRBJ2-3
CDR3 DNA: TGCAGCGTTGAAGGACAGAACACAGATACGCAGTATTTT
CDR3 protein: CSVEGQNTDTQYF

clone size: -
V gene: TRBV14
D gene: -
J gene: TRBJ2-3
CDR3 DNA: TGTGCCAGCAGCCCGGGACGCGGTGGCGATACGCAGTATTTT
CDR3 protein: CASSPGRGGDTQYF

clone size: -
V gene: TRBV4-3
D gene: TRBD1
J gene: TRBJ1-1
CDR3 DNA: TGCGCCAGCAGCCAGAACAGGGGGTACAACACTGAAGCTTTCTTT
CDR3 protein: CASSQNRGYNTEAFF

clone size: few
V gene: TRBV7-2
D gene: -
J gene: TRBJ1-3
CDR3 DNA: TGTGCCAGCAGCTTACCCCCCACAAGGGGAGGAACCACCATATATTTT
CDR3 protein: CASSLPPTRGGTTIYF

clone size: few
V gene: TRBV30
D gene: -
J gene: TRBJ1-4
CDR3 DNA: TGTGCCTGCGCCCGGCCTGAAAAACTGTTTTTT
CDR3 protein: CACARPEKLFF

clone size: few
V gene: TRBV6-5
D gene: TRBD1
J gene: TRBJ1-5
CDR3 DNA: TGTGCCAGCAGTAGGACAGGGGTGAACGGCAATCAGCCCCAGCATTTT
CDR3 protein: CASSRTGVNGNQPQHF

clone size: -
V gene: TRBV28
D gene: TRBD1
J gene: TRBJ2-5
CDR3 DNA: TGTGCCAGCAGCCAGGGACAGCCTCAAGAGACCCAGTACTTC
CDR3 protein: CASSQGQPQETQYF

clone size: many
V gene: TRBV4-3
D gene: TRBD2
J gene: TRBJ2-1
CDR3 DNA: TGCGCCAGCAGCCAAGAAGCCCCCCTAGCGGGAGCCTACAATGAGCAGTTCTTC
CDR3 protein: CASSQEAPLAGAYNEQFF

clone size: -
V gene: TRBV28
D gene: TRBD1
J gene: TRBJ2-5
CDR3 DNA: TGTGCCAGCAGTTTAGCCGGGACAGGGATGAAGACCCAGTACTTC
CDR3 protein: CASSLAGTGMKTQYF

clone size: -
V gene: TRBV11-2
D gene: -
J gene: TRBJ2-1
CDR3 DNA: TGTGCCAGCAGCTTAATTTGGGAAACTGTTGGCAATGAGCAGTTCTTC
CDR3 protein: CASSLIWETVGNEQFF

clone size: few
V gene: TRBV5-6
D gene: -
J gene: TRBJ1-1
CDR3 DNA: TGTGCCAGCAGCTTGGAAGTCGCTCGGCGCACTGAAGCTTTCTTT
CDR3 protein: CASSLEVARRTEAFF

clone size: -
V gene: TRBV6-5
D gene: TRBD1
J gene: TRBJ1-1
CDR3 DNA: TGTGCCAGCACCAGACAGGGGACAAAAGCTTTCTTT
CDR3 protein: CASTRQGTKAFF